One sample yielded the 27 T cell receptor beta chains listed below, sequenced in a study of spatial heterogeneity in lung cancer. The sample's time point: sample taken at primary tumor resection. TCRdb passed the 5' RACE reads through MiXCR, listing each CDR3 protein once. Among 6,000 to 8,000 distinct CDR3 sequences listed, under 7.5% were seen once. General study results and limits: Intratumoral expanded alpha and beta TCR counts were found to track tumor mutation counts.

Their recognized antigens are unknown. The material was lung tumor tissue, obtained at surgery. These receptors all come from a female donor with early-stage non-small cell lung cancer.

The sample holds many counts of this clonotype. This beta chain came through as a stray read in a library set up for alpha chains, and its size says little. For the CDR3, the DNA is TGTGCCAGCAGCTCCGGGACAGGAAATGAAAAACTGTTTTTT. Translation gives CASSSGTGNEKLFF. This sequence joins TRBV7-2 and TRBJ1-4; the match to TRBD1 covers 8 bases. Per the germline V gene, CDR1 is SGHTA and CDR2 is FQGNSA. The CDR3 is 14 residues long. With 4 bases clipped from V and 5 bases from J, the junction kept 3 bases outside the gene matches.

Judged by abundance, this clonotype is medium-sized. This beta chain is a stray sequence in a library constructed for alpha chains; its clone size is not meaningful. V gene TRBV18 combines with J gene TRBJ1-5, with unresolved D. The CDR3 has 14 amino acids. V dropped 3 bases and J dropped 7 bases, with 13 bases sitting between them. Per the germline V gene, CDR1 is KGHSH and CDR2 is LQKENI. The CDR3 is CASSPRFEGQPQHF. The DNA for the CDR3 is TGTGCCAGCTCACCTAGATTCGAGGGCCAGCCCCAGCATTTT.

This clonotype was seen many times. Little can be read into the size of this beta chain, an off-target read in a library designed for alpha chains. In DNA, the CDR3 is TGTGCCAGCAACTCGGGACAGCGTGGTCTTATGCGGATCTCCTACGAGCAGTACTTC. This translates into CASNSGQRGLMRISYEQYF. The chain recombines TRBV27 with TRBJ2-7, with TRBD1 matching over 7 bases. CDR3 length: 19 residues. V dropped 7 bases and J dropped 0; count of bases not matched to a gene: 21. Germline values: CDR1 MNHEY, CDR2 SMNVEV (reference sequence).

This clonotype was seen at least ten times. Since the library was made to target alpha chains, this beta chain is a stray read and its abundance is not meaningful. The CDR3 sequence is CASSYDRTAYGYTF. CDR3 bases: TGTGCCAGCAGTTACGATCGGACGGCCTATGGCTACACCTTC. The chain is built from TRBV6-5 and TRBJ1-2; D not resolved. CDR3 length: 14 residues. Germline V gene sequence: CDR1 MNHEY, CDR2 SVGAGI. V was pared by 2 bases and J by 4 bases, with 11 bases between.

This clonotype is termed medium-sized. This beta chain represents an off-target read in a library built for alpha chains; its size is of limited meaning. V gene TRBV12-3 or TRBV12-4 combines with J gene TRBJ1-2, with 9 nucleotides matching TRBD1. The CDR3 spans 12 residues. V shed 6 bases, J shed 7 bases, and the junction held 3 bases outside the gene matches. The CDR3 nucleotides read TGTGCCAGCAGGCCGACAGGGGGTGGCTACACCTTC. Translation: CASRPTGGGYTF.

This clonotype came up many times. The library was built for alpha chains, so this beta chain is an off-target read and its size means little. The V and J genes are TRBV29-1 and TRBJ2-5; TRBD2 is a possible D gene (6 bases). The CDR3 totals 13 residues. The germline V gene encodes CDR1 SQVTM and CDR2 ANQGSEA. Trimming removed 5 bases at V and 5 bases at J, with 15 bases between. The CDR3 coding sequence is TGCAGCGTTCTTCAGGGAGGTGGGGAGACCCAGTACTTC. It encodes CSVLQGGGETQYF.

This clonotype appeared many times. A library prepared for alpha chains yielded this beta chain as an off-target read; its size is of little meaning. This CDR3 reads CASSPTSGRGDEQFF. The DNA for the CDR3 is TGTGCCAGCTCACCAACCAGCGGGAGGGGGGATGAGCAGTTCTTC. The rearrangement links TRBV18 to TRBJ2-1; 10 nucleotides line up with TRBD2. Trimming at V came to 2 bases and at J to 8 bases, leaving 6 bases not matched to a gene. The CDR3 spans 15 residues. Germline assignment: CDR1 KGHSH and CDR2 LQKENI.

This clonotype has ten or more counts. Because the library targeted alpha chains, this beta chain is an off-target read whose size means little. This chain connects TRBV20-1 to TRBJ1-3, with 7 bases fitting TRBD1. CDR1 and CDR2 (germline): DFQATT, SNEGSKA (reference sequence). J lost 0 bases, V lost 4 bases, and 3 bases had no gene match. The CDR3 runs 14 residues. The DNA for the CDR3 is TGCAGTGCTACAGGGGGTTCCTCTGGAAACACCATATATTTT. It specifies CSATGGSSGNTIYF.

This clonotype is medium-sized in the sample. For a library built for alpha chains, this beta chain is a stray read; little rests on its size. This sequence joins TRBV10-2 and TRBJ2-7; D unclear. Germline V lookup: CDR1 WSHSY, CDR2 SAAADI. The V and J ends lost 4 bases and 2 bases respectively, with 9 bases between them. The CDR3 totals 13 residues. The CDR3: CASSARVAYEQYF. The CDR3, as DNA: TGCGCCAGCAGTGCCCGAGTAGCCTACGAGCAGTACTTC.

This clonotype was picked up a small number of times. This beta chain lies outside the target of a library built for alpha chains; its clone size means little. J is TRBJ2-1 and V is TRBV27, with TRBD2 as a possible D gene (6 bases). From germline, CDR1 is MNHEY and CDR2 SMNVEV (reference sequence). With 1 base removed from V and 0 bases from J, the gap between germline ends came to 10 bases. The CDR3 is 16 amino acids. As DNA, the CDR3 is TGTGCCAGCAGTTTATTTCGCGGGATCTCCTACAATGAGCAGTTCTTC. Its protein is CASSLFRGISYNEQFF.

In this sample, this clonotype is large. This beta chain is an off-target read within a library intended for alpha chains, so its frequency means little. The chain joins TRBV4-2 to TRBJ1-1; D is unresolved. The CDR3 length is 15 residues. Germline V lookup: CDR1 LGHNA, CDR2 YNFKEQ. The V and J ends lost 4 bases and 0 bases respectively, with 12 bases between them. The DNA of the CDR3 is TGTGCCAGCAGCCCTCCAGGTTCCATGAACACTGAAGCTTTCTTT. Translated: CASSPPGSMNTEAFF.

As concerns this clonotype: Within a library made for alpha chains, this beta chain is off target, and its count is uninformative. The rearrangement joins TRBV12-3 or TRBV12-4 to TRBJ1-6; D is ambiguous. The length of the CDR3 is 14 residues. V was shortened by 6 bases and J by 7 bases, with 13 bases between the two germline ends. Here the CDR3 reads CASRADGWNSPLHF. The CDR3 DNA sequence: TGTGCCAGCAGGGCGGACGGATGGAATTCACCCCTCCACTTT.

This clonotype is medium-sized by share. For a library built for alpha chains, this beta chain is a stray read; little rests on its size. CDR3 region: CSARDREDANYGYTF. DNA for the CDR3: TGCAGTGCTCGGGACAGGGAGGATGCTAACTATGGCTACACCTTC. V gene TRBV20-1 combines with J gene TRBJ1-2, with 9 nucleotides matching TRBD1. CDR1 and CDR2 (germline): DFQATT, SNEGSKA (reference sequence). This CDR3 has 15 amino acids. Trimming cost V 5 bases and J 0 bases; bases outside gene matches: 7.

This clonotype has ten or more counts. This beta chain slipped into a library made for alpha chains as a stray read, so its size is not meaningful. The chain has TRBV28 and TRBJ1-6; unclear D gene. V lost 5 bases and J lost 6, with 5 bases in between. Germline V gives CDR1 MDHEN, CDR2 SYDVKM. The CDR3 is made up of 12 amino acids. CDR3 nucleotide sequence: TGTGCCAGCAGTCTTCTTAATTCACCCCTCCACTTT. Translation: CASSLLNSPLHF.

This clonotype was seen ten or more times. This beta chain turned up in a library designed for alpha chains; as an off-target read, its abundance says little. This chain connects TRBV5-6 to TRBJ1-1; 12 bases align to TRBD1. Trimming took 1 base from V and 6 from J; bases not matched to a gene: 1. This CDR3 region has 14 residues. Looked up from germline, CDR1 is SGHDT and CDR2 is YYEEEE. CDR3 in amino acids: CASSLRDRGPEAFF. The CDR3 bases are TGTGCCAGCAGCTTGCGGGACAGGGGGCCTGAAGCTTTCTTT.

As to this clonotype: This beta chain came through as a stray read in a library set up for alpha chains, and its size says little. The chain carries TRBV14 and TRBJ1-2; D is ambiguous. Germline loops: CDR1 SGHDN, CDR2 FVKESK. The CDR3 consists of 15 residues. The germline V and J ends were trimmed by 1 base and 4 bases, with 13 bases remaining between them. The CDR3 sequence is CASSQVTAALYGYTF. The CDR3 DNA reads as TGTGCCAGCAGCCAAGTTACGGCAGCACTCTATGGCTACACCTTC.

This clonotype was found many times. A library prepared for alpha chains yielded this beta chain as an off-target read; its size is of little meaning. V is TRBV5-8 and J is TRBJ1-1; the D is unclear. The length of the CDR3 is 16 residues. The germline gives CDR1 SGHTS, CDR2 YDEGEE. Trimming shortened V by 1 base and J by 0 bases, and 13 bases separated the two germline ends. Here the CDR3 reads CASSLWIRTVNTEAFF. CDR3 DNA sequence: TGTGCCAGCAGCTTGTGGATTCGTACTGTGAACACTGAAGCTTTCTTT.

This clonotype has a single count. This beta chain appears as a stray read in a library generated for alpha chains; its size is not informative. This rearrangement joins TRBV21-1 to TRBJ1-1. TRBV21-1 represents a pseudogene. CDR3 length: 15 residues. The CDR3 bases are TGTGCCAGCAGCAAAGCGGCACCTATGAACACTGAAGCTTTCTTT. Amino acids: CASSKAAPMNTEAFF.

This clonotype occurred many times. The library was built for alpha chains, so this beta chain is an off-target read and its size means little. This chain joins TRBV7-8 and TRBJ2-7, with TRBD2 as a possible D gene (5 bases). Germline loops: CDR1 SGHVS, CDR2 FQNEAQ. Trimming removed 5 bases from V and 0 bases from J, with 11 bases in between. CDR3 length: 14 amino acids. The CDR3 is CASSKIGVSYEQYF. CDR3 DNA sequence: TGTGCCAGCAGCAAGATCGGGGTCTCCTACGAGCAGTACTTC.

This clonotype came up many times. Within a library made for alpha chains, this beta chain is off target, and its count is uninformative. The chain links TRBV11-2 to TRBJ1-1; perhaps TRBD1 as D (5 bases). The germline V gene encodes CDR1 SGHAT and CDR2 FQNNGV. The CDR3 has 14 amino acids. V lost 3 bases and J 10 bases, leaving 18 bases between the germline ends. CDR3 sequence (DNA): TGTGCCAGCAGCTTGCATTTGACTTCGCAGGGAGCTTTCTTT. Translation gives CASSLHLTSQGAFF.

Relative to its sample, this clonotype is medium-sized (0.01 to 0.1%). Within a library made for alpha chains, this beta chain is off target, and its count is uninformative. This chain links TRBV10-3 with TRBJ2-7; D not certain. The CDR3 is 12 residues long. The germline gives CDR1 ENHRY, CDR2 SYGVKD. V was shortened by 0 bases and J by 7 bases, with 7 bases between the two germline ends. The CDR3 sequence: CAISESEREQYF. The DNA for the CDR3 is TGTGCCATCAGTGAGTCGGAACGGGAGCAGTACTTC.

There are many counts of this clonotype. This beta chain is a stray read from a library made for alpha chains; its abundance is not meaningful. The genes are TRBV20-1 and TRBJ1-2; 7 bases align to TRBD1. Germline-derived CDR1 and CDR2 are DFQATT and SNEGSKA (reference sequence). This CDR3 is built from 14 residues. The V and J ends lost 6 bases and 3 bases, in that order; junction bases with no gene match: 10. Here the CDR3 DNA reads TGCAGTGCAAACTCGGGACAGTTGGACTATGGCTACACCTTC. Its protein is CSANSGQLDYGYTF.

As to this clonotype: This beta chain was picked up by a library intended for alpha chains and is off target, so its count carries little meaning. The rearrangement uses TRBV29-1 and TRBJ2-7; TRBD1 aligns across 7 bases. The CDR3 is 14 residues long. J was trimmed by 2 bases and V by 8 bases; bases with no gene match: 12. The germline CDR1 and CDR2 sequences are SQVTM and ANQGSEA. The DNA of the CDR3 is TGCAGCCACTTATCCGGGACAGCCGCCTACGAGCAGTACTTC. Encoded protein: CSHLSGTAAYEQYF.

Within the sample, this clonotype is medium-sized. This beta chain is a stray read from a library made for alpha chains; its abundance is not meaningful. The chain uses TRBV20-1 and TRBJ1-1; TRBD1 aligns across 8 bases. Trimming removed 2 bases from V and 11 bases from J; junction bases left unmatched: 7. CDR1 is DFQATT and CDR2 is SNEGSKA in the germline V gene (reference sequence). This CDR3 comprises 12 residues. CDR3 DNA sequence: TGCAGTGCTAGACCCTCGGGGGACAGGGCTTTCTTT. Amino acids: CSARPSGDRAFF.

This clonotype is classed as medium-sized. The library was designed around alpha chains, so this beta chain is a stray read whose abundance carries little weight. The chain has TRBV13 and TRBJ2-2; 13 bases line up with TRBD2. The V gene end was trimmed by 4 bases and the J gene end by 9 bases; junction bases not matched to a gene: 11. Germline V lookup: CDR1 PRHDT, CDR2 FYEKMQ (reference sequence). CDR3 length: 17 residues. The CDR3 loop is CASSSQKGLAGDRELFF. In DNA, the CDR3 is TGTGCCAGCAGCTCCCAAAAAGGACTAGCGGGAGACCGGGAGCTGTTTTTT.

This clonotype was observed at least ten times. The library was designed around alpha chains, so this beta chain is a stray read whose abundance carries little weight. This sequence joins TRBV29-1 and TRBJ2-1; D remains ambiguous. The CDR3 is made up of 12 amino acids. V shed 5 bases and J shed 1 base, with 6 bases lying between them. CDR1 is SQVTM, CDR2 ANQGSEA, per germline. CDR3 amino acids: CSVQESYNEQFF. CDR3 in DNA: TGCAGCGTTCAGGAATCCTACAATGAGCAGTTCTTC.

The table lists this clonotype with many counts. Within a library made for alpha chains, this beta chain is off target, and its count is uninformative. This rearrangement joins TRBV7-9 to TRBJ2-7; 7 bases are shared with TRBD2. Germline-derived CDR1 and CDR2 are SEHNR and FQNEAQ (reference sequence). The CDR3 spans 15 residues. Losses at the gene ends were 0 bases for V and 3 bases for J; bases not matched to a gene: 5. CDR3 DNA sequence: TGTGCCAGCAGCTTAGCCGGCGGGAGAGTCTACGAGCAGTACTTC. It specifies CASSLAGGRVYEQYF.